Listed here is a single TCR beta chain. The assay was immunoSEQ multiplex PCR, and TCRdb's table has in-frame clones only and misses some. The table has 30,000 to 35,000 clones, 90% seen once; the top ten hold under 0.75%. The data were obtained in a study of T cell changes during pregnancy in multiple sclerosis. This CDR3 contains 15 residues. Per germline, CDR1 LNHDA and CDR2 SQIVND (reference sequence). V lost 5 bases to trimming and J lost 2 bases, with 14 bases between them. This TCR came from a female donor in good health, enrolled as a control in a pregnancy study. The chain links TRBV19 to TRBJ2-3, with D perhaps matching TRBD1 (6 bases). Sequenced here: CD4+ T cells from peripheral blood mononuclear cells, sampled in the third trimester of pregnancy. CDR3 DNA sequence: TGTGCCAGTAGTGAGGGACACGGACCCACAGATACGCAGTATTTT. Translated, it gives CASSEGHGPTDTQYF.